Shown below are 18 T cell receptor beta chains from a single sample sequenced in a study of blood T cell repertoires in COVID-19. Assay used: immunoSEQ multiplex PCR; TCRdb lists only in-frame clones, some missing. In the table there are under 250,000 clones, around nine tenths of which are singletons. Sequenced material: peripheral blood. These receptors were taken from a man in his 60s who had recovered from COVID-19.

In DNA, the CDR3 is TGTGCCAGCAGTTCGGCTCGACAGGGGGCAAGGGAGCCCCAGCATTTT. It translates to CASSSARQGAREPQHF. This chain connects TRBV6-5 to TRBJ1-5; 10 bases agree with TRBD1. Germline CDR1 reads MNHEY; CDR2 reads SVGAGI. The CDR3 length is 16 residues. J lost 8 bases, V lost 4 bases, and 11 bases had no gene match.

The chain has TRBV30 and TRBJ2-5; D not certain. Germline values: CDR1 GTSNPN, CDR2 SVGIG (reference sequence). V was cut by 5 bases and J by 5 bases, with 18 bases left in between. CDR3 length: 14 amino acids. In DNA, the CDR3 is TGTGCCTGGGGTTCGGGTGGGTTGAGGGAGACCCAGTACTTC. Translation gives CAWGSGGLRETQYF.

The chain links TRBV19 to TRBJ2-7; 9 bases agree with TRBD2. Trimming at V came to 5 bases and at J to 2 bases, leaving 16 bases not matched to a gene. Germline V lookup: CDR1 LNHDA, CDR2 SQIVND (reference sequence). The CDR3 covers 18 residues. The CDR3: CASSDEYAGGQGPYEQYF. The CDR3 DNA is TGTGCCAGTAGTGACGAATACGCGGGAGGGCAGGGGCCCTACGAGCAGTACTTC. Using reference TRBV19 and TRBJ2-7 for the parts outside the CDR3, the full variable domain is DGGITQSPKYLFRKEGQNVTLSCEQNLNHDAMYWYRQDPGQGLRLIYYSQIVNDFQKGDIAEGYSVSREKKESFPLTVTSAQKNPTAFYLCASSDEYAGGQGPYEQYFGPGTRLTVT.

This clone was seen a single time. This rearrangement joins TRBV7-2 to TRBJ2-7, with TRBD2 identical over 11 bases. The CDR3 runs 15 residues. Trimming cost V 2 bases and J 2 bases; bases outside gene matches: 2. Germline V CDR1 and CDR2: SGHTA, FQGNSA. The CDR3 here is CASSLTSGGPYEQYF. CDR3 DNA: TGTGCCAGCAGCTTAACTAGCGGGGGCCCCTACGAGCAGTACTTC. The whole variable domain, filled in from reference TRBV7-2 and TRBJ2-7, reads GAGVSQSPSNKVTEKGKDVELRCDPISGHTALYWYRQSLGQGLEFLIYFQGNSAPDKSGLPSDRFSAERTGGSVSTLTIQRTQQEDSAVYLCASSLTSGGPYEQYFGPGTRLTVT.

This chain connects TRBV5-1 to TRBJ1-5, with D possibly matching TRBD1 (5 bases). Germline CDR1 reads SGHRS; CDR2 reads YFSETQ. Between the trimmed V and J ends, which lost 2 bases and 3 bases, there was a span of 15 bases. The length of the CDR3 is 16 residues. DNA for the CDR3: TGCGCCAGCAGCTTAGGCGACAGTGCTCTCAATCAGCCCCAGCATTTT. Its protein is CASSLGDSALNQPQHF.

The chain links TRBV6-1 to TRBJ2-7; 12 nucleotides line up with TRBD2. Germline V gene data show CDR1 as MNHNS and CDR2 as SASEGT. Trimming at V came to 2 bases and at J to 3 bases, leaving 5 bases not matched to a gene. The CDR3 has 16 residues. This CDR3 is CASSERTSGISYEQYF. CDR3 DNA sequence: TGTGCCAGCAGTGAAAGGACTAGCGGGATAAGCTACGAGCAGTACTTC.

This sequence joins TRBV7-7 and TRBJ2-7, with a weak D call TRBD1 (6 bases). The CDR3 covers 15 residues. Germline CDR1 is SSHAT and CDR2 is FNYEAQ (reference sequence). V was shortened by 5 bases and J by 7 bases, with 21 bases between the two germline ends. CDR3 nucleotide sequence: TGTGCCAGCAGCCCGCTAGGGACAACTCAAGGGGAGCAGTACTTC. Translation: CASSPLGTTQGEQYF. Filled out from reference TRBV7-7 and TRBJ2-7, the complete variable domain reads GAGVSQSPRYKVTKRGQDVTLRCDPISSHATLYWYQQALGQGPEFLTYFNYEAQPDKSGLPSDRFSAERPEGSISTLTIQRTEQRDSAMYRCASSPLGTTQGEQYFGPGTRLTVT.

This clone was seen just once. The chain combines TRBV29-1 with TRBJ2-1; 9 nucleotides match TRBD1. The CDR3 is 16 amino acids. Trimming took 8 bases from V and 4 from J; bases not matched to a gene: 15. CDR1 and CDR2 (germline): SQVTM, ANQGSEA. For the CDR3, the DNA is TGCAGCCCCACGATCCGGGACAGGGTGGGATACAATGAGCAGTTCTTC. Amino acid sequence: CSPTIRDRVGYNEQFF.

This clone has just one count. The chain uses TRBV12-5 and TRBJ1-5; 9 positions agree with TRBD1. Germline V lookup: CDR1 LGHNT, CDR2 FRNRAP. The CDR3 sequence is 17 residues long. V shed 3 bases and J 1 base; nucleotides not matched to a gene: 7. The CDR3 sequence is CASGFRVGTGSNQPQHF. CDR3 DNA: TGTGCTAGTGGTTTTCGAGTCGGGACAGGGAGCAATCAGCCCCAGCATTTT.

This chain uses TRBV5-1 with TRBJ2-1; D might be TRBD2 (6 bases). The CDR3 sequence is 14 residues long. The V and J ends lost 0 bases and 4 bases respectively, with 8 bases between them. Germline V gives CDR1 SGHRS, CDR2 YFSETQ. The CDR3 DNA is TGCGCCAGCAGCTTGGGGACTATATACAATGAGCAGTTCTTC. Translation gives CASSLGTIYNEQFF.

The V and J genes are TRBV28 and TRBJ2-7, with D possibly matching TRBD2 (5 bases). Trimming pared 6 bases from V and 0 bases from J, leaving 21 bases between. The CDR3 is 17 amino acids. Germline V gene sequence: CDR1 MDHEN, CDR2 SYDVKM. In nucleotides, the CDR3 is TGTGCCAGCAGCCCTACCCTCGGCGGGTACAGCTCCTACGAGCAGTACTTC. This translates into CASSPTLGGYSSYEQYF.

The CDR3, as DNA: TGTGCCAGCAGTATCCTCCCTCGGGGAAACATTCAGTACTTC. As protein: CASSILPRGNIQYF. The chain couples TRBV2 to TRBJ2-4; possible D gene TRBD2, 5 bases. Germline V lookup: CDR1 SNHLY, CDR2 FYNNEI. The CDR3 is 14 residues long. Trimming pared 5 bases from V and 6 bases from J, leaving 14 bases between.

The V call is TRBV5-1, the J call TRBJ1-1; unclear D gene. From germline, CDR1 is SGHRS and CDR2 YFSETQ. The V end lost 0 bases, the J end lost 2 bases, and 14 bases lay between the germline ends. This CDR3 has 16 residues. CDR3: CASSLERIEINTEAFF. CDR3 bases: TGCGCCAGCAGCTTGGAGAGGATAGAGATTAACACTGAAGCTTTCTTT.

Concerning this clone: This specimen includes other DNA sequences encoding the same CDR3. The chain carries TRBV7-9 and TRBJ2-7, with D possibly TRBD1 on 5 matching bases. The V end lost 3 bases, the J end lost 1 base, and 10 bases lay between the germline ends. The CDR3 runs 14 residues. Looked up from germline, CDR1 is SEHNR and CDR2 is FQNEAQ (reference sequence). This CDR3 reads CASSFTTGSYEQYF. The CDR3 nucleotides are TGTGCCAGCAGCTTCACCACAGGATCCTACGAGCAGTACTTC.

The rearrangement links TRBV4-2 to TRBJ2-7; 8 positions agree with TRBD2. CDR1 and CDR2 (germline): LGHNA, YNFKEQ. Trimming took 4 bases from V and 0 from J; bases not matched to a gene: 8. This CDR3 is 16 amino acids long. The CDR3 bases are TGTGCCAGCAGCCGGGGGGTAGCGGGACCCTCCTACGAGCAGTACTTC. This gives the protein CASSRGVAGPSYEQYF.

Of note for this clone: At one boundary the junction diverges from the germline segment, which might be a read error. V gene TRBV12-3 or TRBV12-4 combines with J gene TRBJ2-3; 10 nucleotides agree with TRBD2. This CDR3 contains 13 residues. The CDR3, as DNA: TGTGTCAGCGGGAGGGAGGGGACAGATACGCAGTATTTT. The encoded protein is CVSGREGTDTQYF.

This chain links TRBV28 with TRBJ1-2, with 7 bases that match TRBD1. This CDR3 region has 14 residues. In germline, CDR1 is MDHEN, CDR2 SYDVKM. V lost 6 bases, J lost 4 bases, and 8 bases stayed unmatched. The CDR3 DNA is TGTGCCAGCAGGCCGGACAGGAGGGTCTATGGCTACACCTTC. Amino acids: CASRPDRRVYGYTF.

This chain joins TRBV7-2 and TRBJ1-5; D gene uncertain. V was trimmed by 3 bases and J by 1 base, leaving 4 bases between them. CDR3 length: 13 residues. CDR1 and CDR2 (germline): SGHTA, FQGNSA. The CDR3 DNA reads TGTGCCAGCAGCTTTAGCAGCAATCAGCCCCAGCATTTT. Its protein product is CASSFSSNQPQHF.